Listed here are 26 T cell receptor beta chains from one sample, sequenced in a study of T cells in Graves' hyperthyroidism and ophthalmopathy. Amplification of TCR beta CDR3 regions was performed using RNA transcripts as template. HTBI primers were employed in a first-round RT-PCR of the TCR CDR3. TCRdb recomputed calls from the multiplex PCR reads with MiXCR, one row per CDR3 protein. Counted here are approximately 640,000 distinct CDR3 sequences, around 16% occurring once; the ten biggest clones make up 3% to 4.5%. Sequences were obtained from blood. Receptor source: a woman aged 25-40 years with Graves' hyperthyroidism.

V usage is TRBV15 and J usage is TRBJ1-4; D is unclear. The CDR3 sequence is 15 residues long. Germline CDR1 is LNHNV and CDR2 is YYDKDF (reference sequence). The V gene lost 1 base and the J gene lost 6 bases, with 12 bases spanning the gap. Written as DNA, the CDR3 is TGTGCCACCAGCAGAGCGAGGAGGCAGGATGAAAAACTGTTTTTT. Translation gives CATSRARRQDEKLFF.

This clonotype has a handful of counts. The rearrangement uses TRBV7-3 and TRBJ2-1; TRBD1 aligns across 11 bases. This CDR3 is built from 15 residues. V was clipped by 2 bases and J by 5 bases; unmatched bases: 2. CDR1 and CDR2 from the germline V gene are SGHTA and FQGTGA. CDR3 in amino acids: CASSLGTGGNNEQFF. DNA for the CDR3: TGTGCCAGCAGCTTAGGGACAGGGGGGAACAATGAGCAGTTCTTC.

The chain uses TRBV5-1 and TRBJ2-3; D remains ambiguous. The CDR3 consists of 14 residues. Germline CDR1 and CDR2: SGHRS and YFSETQ. The V end lost 0 bases, the J end lost 4 bases, and 9 bases lay between the germline ends. The CDR3 region has the DNA TGCGCCAGCAGCTTGGGGGCCAGTGCAGATACGCAGTATTTT. Encoded protein: CASSLGASADTQYF.

There are a few counts of this clonotype. The rearrangement links TRBV7-2 to TRBJ1-6; 9 bases match TRBD1. This CDR3 is built from 17 residues. The germline V gene encodes CDR1 SGHTA and CDR2 FQGNSA. The V and J ends lost 4 bases and 7 bases, in that order; junction bases with no gene match: 11. This CDR3 reads CASSSSPGQGYNSPLHF. In DNA form, the CDR3 reads TGTGCCAGCAGCTCCTCTCCGGGACAGGGCTACAATTCACCCCTCCACTTT. The full variable domain, completed using reference TRBV7-2 and TRBJ1-6, is GAGVSQSPSNKVTEKGKDVELRCDPISGHTALYWYRQSLGQGLEFLIYFQGNSAPDKSGLPSDRFSAERTGGSVSTLTIQRTQQEDSAVYLCASSSSPGQGYNSPLHFGNGTRLTVT.

The table lists this clonotype with a few counts. The V gene is TRBV18, the J gene TRBJ2-1; D gene uncertain. V was pared by 0 bases and J by 5 bases, with 5 bases between. The CDR3 loop spans 13 amino acids. CDR1 and CDR2 (germline): KGHSH, LQKENI. CDR3 in amino acids: CASSPPGNNEQFF. CDR3 DNA: TGTGCCAGCTCACCACCCGGTAACAATGAGCAGTTCTTC.

The rearrangement uses TRBV20-1 and TRBJ1-5; D call uncertain. Trimming removed 1 base at V and 2 bases at J, with 9 bases between. Germline-derived CDR1 and CDR2 are DFQATT and SNEGSKA (reference sequence). The CDR3 spans 14 residues. The CDR3 DNA is TGCAGTGCTAGAGCCTTTGGAGGCAATCAGCCCCAGCATTTT. Translated: CSARAFGGNQPQHF.

This clonotype was seen at least ten times. The chain is built from TRBV28 and TRBJ2-7; the D gene is possibly TRBD2 (7 bases). CDR1 is MDHEN and CDR2 is SYDVKM in the germline V gene. V was trimmed by 7 bases and J by 0 bases, leaving 22 bases between them. This CDR3 region has 17 residues. CDR3 amino acids: CASTTRGGRDYSYEQYF. DNA of the CDR3: TGTGCCAGCACCACGAGGGGGGGCCGGGACTACTCCTACGAGCAGTACTTC.

This sequence joins TRBV7-9 and TRBJ2-7; 12 bases match TRBD2. The trim removed 6 bases at V and 6 bases at J, leaving 6 bases unmatched. The germline gives CDR1 SEHNR, CDR2 FQNEAQ (reference sequence). The CDR3 spans 14 residues. The CDR3 DNA sequence: TGTGCCAGCAGGACTAGCGGGAGAATTTGCGAGCAGTACTTC. It translates to CASRTSGRICEQYF. The full variable domain, completed using reference TRBV7-9 and TRBJ2-7, is DTGVSQNPRHKITKRGQNVTFRCDPISEHNRLYWYRQTLGQGPEFLTYFQNEAQLEKSRLLSDRFSAERPKGSFSTLEIQRTEQGDSAMYLCASRTSGRICEQYFGPGTRLTVT.

There are a few counts of this clonotype. The rearrangement links TRBV18 to TRBJ1-1; tentative D call: TRBD1 (5 bases). The CDR3 spans 15 residues. Trimming removed 1 base at V and 3 bases at J, with 12 bases between. The germline V gene encodes CDR1 KGHSH and CDR2 LQKENI. CDR3 nucleotides: TGTGCCAGCTCACCACGAAGGGGATTAGACACTGAAGCTTTCTTT. Protein sequence: CASSPRRGLDTEAFF.

This clonotype was seen at least ten times. J is TRBJ2-3 and V is TRBV11-2; weak D call: TRBD2 (5 bases). Trimming removed 1 base at V and 5 bases at J, with 10 bases between. Germline-derived CDR1 and CDR2 are SGHAT and FQNNGV. The CDR3 is 14 residues long. The CDR3 spells CASSLAGFGDTQYF. CDR3 nucleotides: TGTGCCAGCAGCTTAGCGGGGTTTGGAGATACGCAGTATTTT.

This clonotype came up many times. The V and J genes are TRBV28 and TRBJ2-1, with D uncertain. Germline assignment: CDR1 MDHEN and CDR2 SYDVKM. The ends were cut back, 3 bases at V and 6 bases at J, with 9 bases in the middle. The CDR3 contains 13 residues. This CDR3 is CASSLFGGNEQFF. CDR3 sequence (DNA): TGTGCCAGCAGTTTGTTTGGCGGCAATGAGCAGTTCTTC.

This clonotype was found a few times. CDR3 protein: CASSLSGRVIGNEQFF. The CDR3 region has the DNA TGTGCCAGCAGTTTATCGGGCAGGGTGATTGGGAATGAGCAGTTCTTC. The gene calls are TRBV27 and TRBJ2-1; perhaps TRBD1 as D (5 bases). Trimming shortened V by 0 bases and J by 7 bases, and 16 bases separated the two germline ends. Per the germline V gene, CDR1 is MNHEY and CDR2 is SMNVEV (reference sequence). The CDR3 spans 16 residues.

This clonotype was found once. The chain couples TRBV2 to TRBJ1-2, with a weak D call TRBD1 (6 bases). With 1 base removed from V and 3 bases from J, the gap between germline ends came to 12 bases. The germline gives CDR1 SNHLY, CDR2 FYNNEI. The CDR3 extends over 15 amino acids. The CDR3 sequence is CASSEDREKDYGYTF. Here the CDR3 DNA reads TGTGCCAGCAGTGAAGACAGGGAAAAGGACTATGGCTACACCTTC. The full variable domain, its missing parts supplied by reference TRBV2 and TRBJ1-2, is EPEVTQTPSHQVTQMGQEVILRCVPISNHLYFYWYRQILGQKVEFLVSFYNNEISEKSEIFDDQFSVERPDGSNFTLKIRSTKLEDSAMYFCASSEDREKDYGYTFGSGTRLTVV.

The DNA of the CDR3 is TGTGCCTGGAGGATTGCGGGAGAATTTGATGAGCAGTTCTTC. It yields the protein CAWRIAGEFDEQFF. The chain is built from TRBV30 and TRBJ2-1; TRBD2 matches 7 bases. CDR1 and CDR2 (germline): GTSNPN, SVGIG (reference sequence). The junction had 10 bases not matched to a gene; V was cut back by 3 bases and J by 8 bases. CDR3 length: 14 amino acids. Complete variable domain (other parts from reference TRBV30 and TRBJ2-1): SQTIHQWPATLVQPVGSPLSLECTVEGTSNPNLYWYRQAAGRGLQLLFYSVGIGQISSEVPQNLSASRPQDRQFILSSKKLLLSDSGFYLCAWRIAGEFDEQFFGPGTRLTVL.

This clonotype was recorded many times. The chain carries TRBV12-3 or TRBV12-4 and TRBJ2-7, with 8 bases aligning to TRBD1. The CDR3 has 13 residues. Trimming took 4 bases from V and 9 from J; bases not matched to a gene: 8. CDR3 residues: CASSSGQGKGQYF. DNA for the CDR3: TGTGCCAGCAGTTCCGGACAGGGTAAGGGGCAGTACTTC.

This clonotype was counted ten times or more. The V and J genes are TRBV20-1 and TRBJ2-5; weak D call: TRBD1 (6 bases). Germline lookup yields CDR1 DFQATT and CDR2 SNEGSKA (reference sequence). The CDR3 has 13 amino acids. Trimming took 7 bases from V and 5 from J, leaving 17 bases between them. The CDR3 nucleotides read TGCAGTGTGTGGAAACAGGGATCGGAGACCCAGTACTTC. Protein product: CSVWKQGSETQYF.

This chain uses TRBV9 with TRBJ1-6, with 8 bases fitting TRBD1. Germline loops: CDR1 SGDLS, CDR2 YYNGEE. The CDR3 is made up of 14 amino acids. Trimming took 3 bases from V and 10 from J; bases not matched to a gene: 6. Here the CDR3 DNA reads TGTGCCAGCAGCGCACGGACAGGGATGTCACCCCTCCACTTT. It translates to CASSARTGMSPLHF. The full variable domain, rest sourced from reference TRBV9 and TRBJ1-6, is DSGVTQTPKHLITATGQRVTLRCSPRSGDLSVYWYQQSLDQGLQFLIQYYNGEERAKGNILERFSAQQFPDLHSELNLSSLELGDSALYFCASSARTGMSPLHFGNGTRLTVT.

V and J are TRBV7-2 and TRBJ2-7; 7 positions agree with TRBD2. The V gene end was trimmed by 4 bases and the J gene end by 2 bases; junction bases not matched to a gene: 5. Germline CDR1 SGHTA, CDR2 FQGNSA. This CDR3 has 14 residues. CDR3 sequence reads: CASSSSAGAYEQYF. CDR3 bases: TGTGCCAGCAGCTCTAGCGCGGGGGCCTACGAGCAGTACTTC.

This clonotype was detected only a few times. The CDR3 region is CASTDGLAGVPDTQYF. The CDR3 DNA follows: TGTGCCAGCACGGATGGACTAGCGGGAGTACCAGATACGCAGTATTTT. The chain joins TRBV12-3 or TRBV12-4 to TRBJ2-3, with TRBD2 matching over 13 bases. V was clipped by 7 bases and J by 4 bases; unmatched bases: 8. This CDR3 has 16 amino acids.

A few counts support this clonotype. The rearrangement uses TRBV30 and TRBJ2-1; 10 positions agree with TRBD2. This CDR3 region has 15 residues. CDR1 is GTSNPN, CDR2 SVGIG, per germline (reference sequence). After removal of 2 bases from V and 7 bases from J, the junction contained 8 bases not matched to a gene. The CDR3 sequence: CAWSKRISGRNEQFF. Here the CDR3 DNA reads TGTGCCTGGAGTAAAAGGATTAGCGGGAGGAATGAGCAGTTCTTC.

The chain links TRBV6-2 or TRBV6-3 to TRBJ2-1, with D maybe TRBD1 (5 bases). Germline-derived CDR1 and CDR2 are MNHEY and SVGEGT. This CDR3 is 12 amino acids long. V was shortened by 8 bases and J by 8 bases, with 13 bases between the two germline ends. As DNA, the CDR3 is TGTGCCAGCTTAGGGGCTTACCATGAGCAGTTCTTC. Protein: CASLGAYHEQFF.

This clonotype appeared many times. The chain joins TRBV2 to TRBJ1-1; D unclear. Germline V CDR1 and CDR2: SNHLY, FYNNEI. The CDR3 consists of 13 residues. V lost 4 bases and J 5 bases, leaving 11 bases between the germline ends. DNA for the CDR3: TGTGCCAGCAGTGGAGGGCAGTATACTGAAGCTTTCTTT. Amino acids: CASSGGQYTEAFF.

In this sample, this clonotype turned up a few times. The chain has TRBV7-9 and TRBJ1-4; 7 bases are a match to TRBD1. Losses at the gene ends were 5 bases for V and 5 bases for J; bases not matched to a gene: 8. Germline V gene data show CDR1 as SEHNR and CDR2 as FQNEAQ (reference sequence). The CDR3 totals 15 residues. CDR3 in amino acids: CASSQVLGQNEKLFF. The CDR3 coding sequence is TGTGCCAGCAGCCAGGTGCTGGGACAGAATGAAAAACTGTTTTTT. Combining the CDR3 with reference TRBV7-9 and TRBJ1-4 gives the whole variable domain DTGVSQNPRHKITKRGQNVTFRCDPISEHNRLYWYRQTLGQGPEFLTYFQNEAQLEKSRLLSDRFSAERPKGSFSTLEIQRTEQGDSAMYLCASSQVLGQNEKLFFGSGTQLSVL.

This clonotype was counted ten times or more. The rearrangement links TRBV2 to TRBJ1-1; the D gene is possibly TRBD1 (6 bases). CDR3 length equals 16 residues. The V gene's germline CDR1 is SNHLY and CDR2 FYNNEI. V gave up 11 bases and J gave up 4 bases, with 26 bases separating them. DNA for the CDR3: TGTGCCTTAGAGTGGAAAAATAAACAGGGTGGCACTGAAGCTTTCTTT. Translation gives CALEWKNKQGGTEAFF.

This clonotype showed up many times. The genes are TRBV3-1 and TRBJ1-5; maybe TRBD1 (5 bases). The CDR3 is 13 amino acids. The germline V and J ends were trimmed by 3 bases and 6 bases, with 9 bases remaining between them. Looked up from germline, CDR1 is LGHDT and CDR2 is YNNKEL (reference sequence). The CDR3: CASSQGRGQPQHF. The CDR3 region has the DNA TGTGCCAGCAGCCAGGGACGAGGTCAGCCCCAGCATTTT. Based on the CDR3 plus reference TRBV3-1 and TRBJ1-5, the full variable domain is DTAVSQTPKYLVTQMGNDKSIKCEQNLGHDTMYWYKQDSKKFLKIMFSYNNKELIINETVPNRFSPKSPDKAHLNLHINSLELGDSAVYFCASSQGRGQPQHFGDGTRLSIL.

This clonotype was recorded many times. The rearrangement uses TRBV6-1 and TRBJ1-1; TRBD1 matches at 9 bases. The CDR3 runs to 14 residues. Germline lookup yields CDR1 MNHNS and CDR2 SASEGT. Trimming removed 6 bases from V and 2 bases from J; junction bases left unmatched: 4. In nucleotides, the CDR3 is TGTGCCAGCAGGAGGACAGGGGCAAACACTGAAGCTTTCTTT. This codes for CASRRTGANTEAFF.